Reported below is one T cell receptor beta chain. The data were obtained in a study of control samples from healthy donors and cancer patients. The CDR3 is 15 amino acids. Germline values: CDR1 LGHDT, CDR2 YNNKEL (reference sequence). Trimming took 3 bases from V and 7 from J; bases not matched to a gene: 4. Sequencing was performed with immunoSEQ multiplex PCR; in TCRdb, only in-frame clones are kept and a portion is missing. The sample comprises some 140,000 clones, roughly 92% of which are singletons, and approximately 10% rests with the top ten. The V call is TRBV3-1 (or the pseudogene TRBV3-2), the J call TRBJ1-6; 9 nucleotides agree with TRBD1. This TCR came from a man aged 30-40 years in good health. Sequenced input: blood. The CDR3 is CASSHDRGENSPLHF. The CDR3 nucleotides read TGTGCCAGCAGCCATGACAGGGGGGAGAATTCACCCCTCCACTTT.